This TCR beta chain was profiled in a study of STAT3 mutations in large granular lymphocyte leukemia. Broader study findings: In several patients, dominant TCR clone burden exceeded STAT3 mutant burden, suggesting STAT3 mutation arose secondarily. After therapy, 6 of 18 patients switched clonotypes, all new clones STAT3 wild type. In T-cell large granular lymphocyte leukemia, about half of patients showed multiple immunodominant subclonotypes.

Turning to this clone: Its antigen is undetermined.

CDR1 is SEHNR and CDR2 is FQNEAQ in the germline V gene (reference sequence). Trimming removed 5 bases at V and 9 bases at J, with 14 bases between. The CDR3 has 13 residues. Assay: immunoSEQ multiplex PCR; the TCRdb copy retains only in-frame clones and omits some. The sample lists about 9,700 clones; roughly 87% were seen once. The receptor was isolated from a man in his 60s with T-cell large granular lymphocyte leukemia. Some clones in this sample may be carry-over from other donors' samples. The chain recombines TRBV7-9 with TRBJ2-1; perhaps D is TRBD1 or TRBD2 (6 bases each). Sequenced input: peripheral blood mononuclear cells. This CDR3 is CASSPRQEGEQFF. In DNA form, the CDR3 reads TGTGCCAGCAGCCCCCGACAGGAGGGTGAGCAGTTCTTC. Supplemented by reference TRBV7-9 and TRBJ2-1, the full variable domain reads DTGVSQNPRHKITKRGQNVTFRCDPISEHNRLYWYRQTLGQGPEFLTYFQNEAQLEKSRLLSDRFSAERPKGSFSTLEIQRTEQGDSAMYLCASSPRQEGEQFFGPGTRLTVL.